Following are 28 T cell receptor beta chains from one sample sequenced in a study of cytomegalovirus exposure and HLA in healthy donors. The assay was immunoSEQ multiplex PCR, and TCRdb's table has in-frame clones only and misses some. Of about 110,000 clones in the sample, approximately 94% are singletons; the top ten hold approximately 0.67%. Material: PBMCs. The receptor set was obtained from a woman younger than 35 in good health and CMV-seronegative.

The gene calls are TRBV28 and TRBJ2-3, with 9 positions matching TRBD1. Germline-derived CDR1 and CDR2 are MDHEN and SYDVKM. The CDR3 spans 16 residues. With 3 bases clipped from V and 4 bases from J, the junction kept 8 bases outside the gene matches. The CDR3 sequence: CASSLSRTGEADTQYF. In DNA form, the CDR3 reads TGTGCCAGCAGTTTGTCCCGGACAGGGGAGGCAGATACGCAGTATTTT. Complete variable domain (other parts from reference TRBV28 and TRBJ2-3): DVKVTQSSRYLVKRTGEKVFLECVQDMDHENMFWYRQDPGLGLRLIYFSYDVKMKEKGDIPEGYSVSREKKERFSLILESASTNQTSMYLCASSLSRTGEADTQYFGPGTRLTVL.

The chain recombines TRBV6-5 with TRBJ2-5; TRBD1 matches 7 bases. The CDR3 spans 14 residues. With V trimmed by 1 base and J by 3 bases, 2 bases remained unmatched. Germline V lookup: CDR1 MNHEY, CDR2 SVGAGI. The CDR3 DNA sequence: TGTGCCAGCAGTTACTTTGGGACAGAAGAGACCCAGTACTTC. It translates to CASSYFGTEETQYF.

This clone was detected once. This chain uses TRBV28 with TRBJ2-5; the match to TRBD1 covers 9 bases. The CDR3 covers 14 residues. The V segment lost 5 bases and the J segment 4 bases; nucleotides outside the gene matches: 5. CDR1 MDHEN and CDR2 SYDVKM come from the germline V gene. CDR3 sequence (DNA): TGTGCCAGCAGTCTCCGACAGGGGGGAGAGACCCAGTACTTC. As protein: CASSLRQGGETQYF.

This chain joins TRBV4-3 and TRBJ1-2, with 9 bases identical to TRBD1. The CDR3 runs to 15 residues. V lost 3 bases and J lost 9; bases outside the gene matches: 11. Germline CDR1 and CDR2: LGHNA and YSLEER. For the CDR3, the DNA is TGCGCCAGCAGCCAGACCATCGGACAGGGGACAAGCTACACCTTC. This sequence encodes CASSQTIGQGTSYTF.

This sequence joins TRBV6-5 and TRBJ1-5; no reliable D call. Deletions cut 0 bases from V and 2 bases from J, with 5 bases between. Germline V gene sequence: CDR1 MNHEY, CDR2 SVGAGI. This CDR3 region has 14 residues. CDR3 in amino acids: CASSYSRGNQPQHF. DNA for the CDR3: TGTGCCAGCAGTTACTCACGGGGCAATCAGCCCCAGCATTTT.

J is TRBJ1-5 and V is TRBV28; no clear D gene. Germline-derived CDR1 and CDR2 are MDHEN and SYDVKM. Trimming left V 7 bases short and J 7 bases short, with 14 bases between. This CDR3 spans 13 amino acids. This chain's CDR3 is CASTVVANQPQHF. The CDR3 bases are TGTGCCAGCACTGTGGTGGCAAACCAGCCCCAGCATTTT.

The rearrangement joins TRBV29-1 to TRBJ2-6, with 10 bases matching TRBD1. Germline V gene data show CDR1 as SQVTM and CDR2 as ANQGSEA. V was clipped by 0 bases and J by 1 base; unmatched bases: 3. CDR3 length: 17 residues. The CDR3 region is CSVEDGTGVSGANVLTF. CDR3 nucleotides: TGCAGCGTTGAAGATGGGACAGGGGTTTCTGGGGCCAACGTCCTGACTTTC. The variable domain in full, with the rest retrieved from reference TRBV29-1 and TRBJ2-6, is SAVISQKPSRDICQRGTSLTIQCQVDSQVTMMFWYRQQPGQSLTLIATANQGSEATYESGFVIDKFPISRPNLTFSTLTVSNMSPEDSSIYLCSVEDGTGVSGANVLTFGAGSRLTVL.

The chain recombines TRBV7-2 with TRBJ1-6; D gene unclear. Germline V lookup: CDR1 SGHTA, CDR2 FQGNSA. This CDR3 is built from 16 residues. The V and J ends lost 3 bases and 7 bases respectively, with 16 bases between them. This CDR3 is CASSFSGVWKNSPLHF. In nucleotides, the CDR3 is TGTGCCAGCAGCTTCTCAGGCGTTTGGAAGAATTCACCCCTCCACTTT.

This sequence joins TRBV19 and TRBJ1-2, with D perhaps matching TRBD1 (5 bases). V was trimmed by 10 bases and J by 4 bases, leaving 28 bases between them. The germline CDR1 and CDR2 sequences are LNHDA and SQIVND (reference sequence). This CDR3 is built from 17 residues. CDR3: CATGGGNLPSALYGYTF. The CDR3 region has the DNA TGTGCCACCGGGGGGGGGAACTTACCGTCAGCGCTCTATGGCTACACCTTC. Full variable domain (rest looked up from reference TRBV19 and TRBJ1-2): DGGITQSPKYLFRKEGQNVTLSCEQNLNHDAMYWYRQDPGQGLRLIYYSQIVNDFQKGDIAEGYSVSREKKESFPLTVTSAQKNPTAFYLCATGGGNLPSALYGYTFGSGTRLTVV.

This chain connects TRBV11-2 to TRBJ2-3; D is unresolved. The germline V gene has CDR1 SGHAT and CDR2 FQNNGV. This CDR3 is 11 amino acids long. Trimming left V 6 bases short and J 3 bases short, with 4 bases between. The CDR3: CASSLTDTQYF. The CDR3 nucleotides are TGTGCCAGCAGTCTAACAGATACGCAGTATTTT.

The chain combines TRBV5-1 with TRBJ1-2; D not resolved. The CDR3 spans 13 residues. The germline gives CDR1 SGHRS, CDR2 YFSETQ. Trimming pared 3 bases from V and 6 bases from J, leaving 12 bases between. DNA for the CDR3: TGCGCCAGCAGCTCCACGGGGTTCGATGGCTACACCTTC. Its protein is CASSSTGFDGYTF.

The chain employs TRBV11-2 and TRBJ2-2; tentative D call: TRBD2 (6 bases). This CDR3 is built from 17 residues. V was shortened by 5 bases and J by 1 base, with 17 bases between the two germline ends. Germline V CDR1 and CDR2: SGHAT, FQNNGV. This CDR3 reads CASSLFVGGKNTGELFF. The DNA of the CDR3 is TGTGCCAGCAGCCTATTTGTGGGGGGAAAGAACACCGGGGAGCTGTTTTTT.

The table lists this clone with a count of one. The gene calls are TRBV11-2 and TRBJ2-3; 8 bases line up with TRBD2. The CDR3 runs 15 residues. The germline V gene encodes CDR1 SGHAT and CDR2 FQNNGV. V lost 2 bases and J lost 4; bases outside the gene matches: 5. The CDR3, as DNA: TGTGCCAGCAGCTTACACGGGGGGGGTGCAGATACGCAGTATTTT. It specifies CASSLHGGGADTQYF.

This clone was seen a single time. The chain combines TRBV5-1 with TRBJ2-1, with a weak D call TRBD1 (5 bases). Trimming took off 2 bases at V and 0 bases at J, with 9 bases between the two ends. The CDR3 has 15 amino acids. Per germline, CDR1 SGHRS and CDR2 YFSETQ. The CDR3 protein is CASSFQGNSYNEQFF. The CDR3 DNA sequence: TGCGCCAGCAGCTTCCAGGGCAACTCCTACAATGAGCAGTTCTTC.

The chain has TRBV4-3 and TRBJ2-3; 7 nucleotides line up with TRBD2. The ends lost 3 bases at V and 0 bases at J; junction bases unmatched: 3. The CDR3 is 15 residues long. CDR1 LGHNA and CDR2 YSLEER come from the germline V gene. This chain's CDR3 is CASSHDGGSTDTQYF. Here the CDR3 DNA reads TGCGCCAGCAGCCATGACGGGGGGAGCACAGATACGCAGTATTTT.

V and J are TRBV7-5 and TRBJ1-5; the D call in the table, TRBD1, was not verified against the DNA. TRBV7-5 is recorded as a pseudogene. The CDR3 is 17 residues long. The CDR3 here is CVRSLGPDRVGNQPQHF. In DNA form, the CDR3 reads TGTGTCAGAAGCTTAGGACCGGACAGGGTCGGGAATCAGCCCCAGCATTTT.

The J gene is TRBJ2-2, the V gene TRBV10-3; 7 bases map to TRBD2. The CDR3 extends over 13 amino acids. Germline CDR1 ENHRY, CDR2 SYGVKD. Germline trimming cut 3 bases from V and 6 bases from J; bases unmatched to any gene: 1. CDR3 coding DNA: TGTGCCATCAGTGACCGGGGGGCCGGGGAGCTGTTTTTT. Translating gives CAISDRGAGELFF.

This chain joins TRBV7-9 and TRBJ1-1; tentatively, D is TRBD1 (5 bases). Trimming cost V 7 bases and J 1 base, with 19 bases left between them. Per germline, CDR1 SEHNR and CDR2 FQNEAQ (reference sequence). This CDR3 is 16 amino acids long. CDR3 in amino acids: CASTNKGAGPNTEAFF. The CDR3 DNA reads TGTGCCAGCACCAATAAAGGGGCAGGACCGAACACTGAAGCTTTCTTT.

The chain carries TRBV11-1 and TRBJ2-2; D is unclear. Germline CDR1 reads SGHAT; CDR2 reads FQDESV (reference sequence). V lost 0 bases and J 6 bases, leaving 14 bases between the germline ends. This CDR3 region has 16 residues. DNA of the CDR3: TGTGCCAGCAGCTTAGCGGCGAGTACCGGGTCCGGGGAGCTGTTTTTT. This codes for CASSLAASTGSGELFF.

The V gene is TRBV2, the J gene TRBJ2-3; 9 nucleotides align to TRBD1. V lost 4 bases and J lost 3; bases outside the gene matches: 11. The length of the CDR3 is 17 residues. Germline lookup yields CDR1 SNHLY and CDR2 FYNNEI. This CDR3 is CASSVSGQGWGTDTQYF. CDR3 nucleotide sequence: TGTGCCAGCAGTGTCTCTGGACAGGGGTGGGGGACAGATACGCAGTATTTT.

The chain is built from TRBV5-1 and TRBJ2-2; D is uncertain. The CDR3 runs to 14 residues. V was shortened by 0 bases and J by 4 bases, with 7 bases between the two germline ends. Germline-derived CDR1 and CDR2 are SGHRS and YFSETQ. The CDR3 region is CASSLDQITGELFF. The CDR3 DNA follows: TGCGCCAGCAGCTTGGACCAGATCACCGGGGAGCTGTTTTTT.

The rearrangement links TRBV6-5 to TRBJ1-5; TRBD1 might be the D (5 bases). CDR3 length: 14 amino acids. Trimming pared 6 bases from V and 1 base from J, leaving 10 bases between. CDR1 MNHEY and CDR2 SVGAGI come from the germline V gene. CDR3 amino acids: CASRTGLSNQPQHF. The CDR3 nucleotides read TGTGCCAGCAGGACGGGACTGAGCAATCAGCCCCAGCATTTT.

This chain joins TRBV19 and TRBJ2-1, with TRBD2 as a possible D gene (6 bases). CDR1 LNHDA and CDR2 SQIVND come from the germline V gene (reference sequence). The CDR3 loop spans 15 amino acids. Trimming cost V 3 bases and J 4 bases, with 13 bases left between them. CDR3 protein: CASSIGRGAYNEQFF. CDR3 in DNA: TGTGCCAGTAGTATCGGGAGAGGGGCGTACAATGAGCAGTTCTTC.

This chain links TRBV14 with TRBJ2-3; 8 bases are shared with TRBD1. The germline CDR1 and CDR2 sequences are SGHDN and FVKESK. There are 14 residues in the CDR3. J lost 4 bases, V lost 5 bases, and 5 bases had no gene match. Written as DNA, the CDR3 is TGTGCCAGCAGCGCAGGACAGGGTTCAGATACGCAGTATTTT. Translation: CASSAGQGSDTQYF.

This clone has only one observation. The V and J genes are TRBV12-5 and TRBJ2-1; 12 bases match TRBD2. The germline V gene has CDR1 LGHNT and CDR2 FRNRAP. The CDR3 has 17 amino acids. Unmatched junction bases numbered 10, after V lost 2 bases and J lost 8 bases. Here the CDR3 reads CASGLYPSGGAKDEQFF. The DNA of the CDR3 is TGTGCTAGTGGTTTGTATCCTAGCGGGGGGGCAAAGGATGAGCAGTTCTTC.

The chain employs TRBV7-9 and TRBJ2-2; the match to TRBD1 covers 11 bases. Germline trimming cut 7 bases from V and 6 bases from J; bases unmatched to any gene: 19. The CDR3 contains 19 residues. Germline V gene sequence: CDR1 SEHNR, CDR2 FQNEAQ (reference sequence). The CDR3 nucleotides are TGTGCCAGCACCATCACGAAATTGGGACAGGGGGTTTATGCCGGGGAGCTGTTTTTT. Amino acids: CASTITKLGQGVYAGELFF.

CDR3 protein: CASSPTGMVGETQYF. The CDR3 nucleotides are TGCGCCAGCAGTCCGACAGGGATGGTTGGAGAGACCCAGTACTTC. The V gene is TRBV5-1, the J gene TRBJ2-5; 7 bases agree with TRBD1. Trimming took 5 bases from V and 4 from J; bases not matched to a gene: 11. Germline CDR1 and CDR2: SGHRS and YFSETQ. The CDR3 runs to 15 residues.

This clone was detected only once. This chain joins TRBV30 and TRBJ2-5; 8 bases fit TRBD1. The J segment lost 4 bases and the V segment lost 5 bases, leaving 9 bases of the junction unmatched. Germline values: CDR1 GTSNPN, CDR2 SVGIG (reference sequence). This CDR3 is 14 amino acids long. This chain's CDR3 is CAWDPTGVRETQYF. The CDR3, as DNA: TGTGCCTGGGACCCGACAGGGGTGAGAGAGACCCAGTACTTC.